Listed below are T cell receptor beta chains from one sample, sequenced in a study of OX40 agonist ivuxolimab in advanced cancers. Method: immunoSEQ multiplex PCR; TCRdb's copy keeps in-frame clones and lacks some. The sample lists tens of thousands of clones, approximately 85% occurring once. The specimen was CD4+ or CD8+ T cells sorted from blood, collected in a trial of the OX40 agonist ivuxolimab. These receptors all come from an adult with an advanced solid tumor such as melanoma, head and neck, liver or kidney cancer. The CDR3 runs from the conserved cysteine through the conserved F or W. The D gene is left open where the match is weak. Some rows have no size entry. The others give once, few or many, or a class for an expanded clone.

j_call d_call v_call clone_size cdr3_nt cdr3_aa
TRBJ1-2 - TRBV5-1 once TGCGCCACAGGCGGAGCTAACTATGGCTACACCTTC CATGGANYGYTF
TRBJ2-5 - TRBV5-1 few TGCGCCAGCAGCTTGGGCGGTGGAGAGACCCAGTACTTC CASSLGGGETQYF
TRBJ2-7 - TRBV7-2 - TGTGCCAGCAGCTTAGCGCCCCCGGGTAGCGCGGACGAGCAGTACTTC CASSLAPPGSADEQYF
TRBJ1-2 - TRBV29-1 - TGCAGCGTTGAAGATCGGAAGAGTGGTAACTATGGCTACACCTTC CSVEDRKSGNYGYTF
TRBJ2-1 - TRBV19 - TGTGCCAGTAGTACCGGAGGCAATGAGCAGTTCTTC CASSTGGNEQFF
TRBJ2-1 - TRBV7-6 - TGTGCCAGCAGCTCCCCGTACAGAAGCTCCTACAATGAGCAGTTCTTC CASSSPYRSSYNEQFF
TRBJ2-1 TRBD1 TRBV2 - TGTGCCAGCAGTTTACAGGGGTCTATGGGGCAGTTCTTC CASSLQGSMGQFF
TRBJ2-1 - TRBV2 - TGTGCCAGCGGCCGGGACATTTACAATGAGCAGTTCTTC CASGRDIYNEQFF
TRBJ1-1 - TRBV5-1 - TGCGCCAGCAGCTGGGGACTGACTAACACTGAAGCTTTCTTT CASSWGLTNTEAFF
TRBJ2-3 TRBD1 TRBV19 - TGTGCCAGTAGTAGGGACAGGGGCACAGATACGCAGTATTTT CASSRDRGTDTQYF
TRBJ2-6 TRBD2 TRBV9 once TGTGCCAGCAGCGTAGGGGGTAGCGGGCATTCTGGGGCCAACGTCCTGACTTTC CASSVGGSGHSGANVLTF
TRBJ2-2 - TRBV29-1 - TGCAGCGTTGTGGGCCAGGGGAACACCGGGGAGCTGTTTTTT CSVVGQGNTGELFF
TRBJ2-5 - TRBV29-1 once TGCAGCGTTGCCCAGCTCAGCGGAGGGGAGACCCAGTACTTC CSVAQLSGGETQYF